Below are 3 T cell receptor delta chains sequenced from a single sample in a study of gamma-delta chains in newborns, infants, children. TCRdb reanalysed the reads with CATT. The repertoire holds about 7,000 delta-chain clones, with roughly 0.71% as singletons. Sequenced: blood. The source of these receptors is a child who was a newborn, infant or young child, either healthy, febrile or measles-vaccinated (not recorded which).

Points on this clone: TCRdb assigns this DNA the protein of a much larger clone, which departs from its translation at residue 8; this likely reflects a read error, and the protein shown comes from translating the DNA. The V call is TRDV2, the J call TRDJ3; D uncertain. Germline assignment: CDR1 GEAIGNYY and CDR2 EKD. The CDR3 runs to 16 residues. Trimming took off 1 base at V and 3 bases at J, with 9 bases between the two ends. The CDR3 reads CACDTVGYWDTRQMFF. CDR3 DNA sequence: TGTGCCTGTGACACGGTTGGCTACTGGGACACCCGACAGATGTTTTTC.

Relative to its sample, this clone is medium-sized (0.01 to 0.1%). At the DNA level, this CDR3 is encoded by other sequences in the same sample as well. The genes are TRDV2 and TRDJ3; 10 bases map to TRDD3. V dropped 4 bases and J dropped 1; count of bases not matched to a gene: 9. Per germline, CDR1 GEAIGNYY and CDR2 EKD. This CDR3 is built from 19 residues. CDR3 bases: TGTGCCTGTGATGGTTACTGGGGGATCCTATCCTGGGACACCCGACAGATGTTTTTC. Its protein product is CACDGYWGILSWDTRQMFF.

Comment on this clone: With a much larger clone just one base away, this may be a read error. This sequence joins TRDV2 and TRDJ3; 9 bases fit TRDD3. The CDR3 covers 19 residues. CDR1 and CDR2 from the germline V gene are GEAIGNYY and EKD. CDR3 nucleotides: TGTGCCTGTGACACCTGGGGGATAAGCTTGTCCTGGGACACCCGACAGATATTTTTC. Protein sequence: CACDTWGISLSWDTRQIFF.